This passage covers 18 T cell receptor beta chains from one sample sequenced in a study of monozygotic twins with inflammatory bowel disease. Reanalyzing the 5' RACE reads, TCRdb keeps one entry per CDR3 protein, without DNA. This sample's table has approximately 160,000 distinct CDR3 sequences. The sample consisted of blood. These receptors were collected from a human donor with ulcerative colitis or Crohn's disease, or a healthy co-twin of an affected twin (not recorded which).

The rearrangement links TRBV29-1 to TRBJ2-5; TCRdb names TRBD2, which stays unverified in the absence of DNA. From germline, CDR1 is SQVTM and CDR2 ANQGSEA. The CDR3 has 15 residues. CDR3 region: CSVSPGTTRGETQYF.

V is TRBV20-1 and J is TRBJ2-1. The CDR3 has 16 residues. From germline, CDR1 is DFQATT and CDR2 SNEGSKA (reference sequence). The CDR3 loop is CSARHPWFSSYNEQFF.

CDR3: CASLGQVDQPQHF. The chain joins TRBV18 to TRBJ1-5; TCRdb indicates TRBD1, and absent DNA this call remains unverified. Germline values: CDR1 KGHSH, CDR2 LQKENI. CDR3 length equals 13 residues.

The chain combines TRBV5-5 with TRBJ2-7; without DNA, the TCRdb call of TRBD1 cannot be checked. There are 17 residues in the CDR3. Germline CDR1 is SGHKS and CDR2 is YYEKEE (reference sequence). The CDR3 reads CASSRSSARTATYEQYF. Full variable domain (missing parts from reference TRBV5-5 and TRBJ2-7): DAGVTQSPTHLIKTRGQQVTLRCSPISGHKSVSWYQQVLGQGPQFIFQYYEKEERGRGNFPDRFSARQFPNYSSELNVNALLLGDSALYLCASSRSSARTATYEQYFGPGTRLTVT.

The chain links TRBV24-1 to TRBJ2-1; TCRdb indicates TRBD2, and absent DNA this call remains unverified. The CDR3 is 17 amino acids. Germline CDR1 is KGHDR and CDR2 is SFDVKD. CDR3 loop: CATSGTSGRAVVNEQFF.

The rearrangement links TRBV4-3 to TRBJ2-1; TCRdb's D call of TRBD1 is untestable without DNA. This CDR3 has 15 residues. Germline assignment: CDR1 LGHNA and CDR2 YSLEER. CDR3 amino acids: CASSKDRGFYNEQFF.

The chain has TRBV20-1 and TRBJ1-3; the D gene TCRdb calls, TRBD1, cannot be checked with no DNA. The germline V gene has CDR1 DFQATT and CDR2 SNEGSKA (reference sequence). This CDR3 has 14 amino acids. The CDR3 is CSASPTGIGNTIYF.

The rearrangement joins TRBV4-2 to TRBJ1-1; as DNA is missing, the TRBD1 call by TCRdb cannot be tested. The V gene's germline CDR1 is LGHNA and CDR2 YNFKEQ. The CDR3 runs to 18 residues. Here the CDR3 reads CASSQDPGTLSIEPEAFF.

V and J are TRBV6-2 or TRBV6-3 and TRBJ2-2; the D gene TCRdb calls, TRBD1, cannot be checked with no DNA. The CDR3 sequence is 14 residues long. Germline assignment: CDR1 MNHEY and CDR2 SVGEGT. The CDR3 sequence is CASRLGGGTGELFF.

The genes are TRBV5-1 and TRBJ1-6. The germline gives CDR1 SGHRS, CDR2 YFSETQ. The CDR3 has 14 amino acids. CDR3 protein: CASSLEMLNSPLHF.

The chain carries TRBV20-1 and TRBJ1-4; lacking DNA, the TRBD1 call made by TCRdb goes unchecked. The CDR3 runs to 13 residues. Germline CDR1 is DFQATT and CDR2 is SNEGSKA (reference sequence). The CDR3 here is CSARRDGNEKLFF.

The gene calls are TRBV29-1 and TRBJ2-5; absent DNA, TCRdb's TRBD2 call cannot be checked. Germline CDR1 reads SQVTM; CDR2 reads ANQGSEA. The CDR3 runs 18 residues. Here the CDR3 reads CSVSRLAGAPLFQETQYF.

The chain links TRBV2 to TRBJ1-3. The germline CDR1 and CDR2 sequences are SNHLY and FYNNEI. CDR3 length: 16 residues. CDR3 sequence reads: CASSVRSVSSGNTIYF.

J is TRBJ2-7 and V is TRBV10-3; TCRdb's D call of TRBD1 is untestable without DNA. The CDR3 is 14 amino acids. CDR1 ENHRY and CDR2 SYGVKD come from the germline V gene. CDR3 residues: CAISTGGITYEQYF.

The CDR3: CAWKMDRGEKLFF. This sequence joins TRBV30 and TRBJ1-4; TCRdb selects TRBD1, and the lack of DNA leaves this call unchecked. The CDR3 sequence is 13 residues long. The germline CDR1 and CDR2 sequences are GTSNPN and SVGIG (reference sequence).

The CDR3 protein is CSGIQGLTEAFF. This chain links TRBV29-1 with TRBJ1-1; absent DNA, TCRdb's TRBD1 call cannot be checked. This CDR3 spans 12 amino acids. The germline gives CDR1 SQVTM, CDR2 ANQGSEA.

The V call is TRBV7-2, the J call TRBJ2-3; the TCRdb call, TRBD1, lacks DNA for checking. This CDR3 is built from 16 residues. From germline, CDR1 is SGHTA and CDR2 FQGNSA. CDR3 loop: CASSLYKGGTTDTQYF.

The chain employs TRBV7-2 and TRBJ2-7; as DNA is missing, the TRBD1 call by TCRdb cannot be tested. Germline V lookup: CDR1 SGHTA, CDR2 FQGNSA. The CDR3 is 15 amino acids. This chain's CDR3 is CASSLVRDGKYEQYF.